This TCR beta chain was captured by sequencing in a study of memory CD4+ T cells and cytomegalovirus serostatus. The sort gate was single viable CD3+CD4+CD8-CD45RO+ cells for memory CD4+ T cells. CMV serostatus came from serum IgG against pp150, pp28, p38, p52. Between the trimmed V and J ends, which lost 7 bases and 5 bases, there was a span of 14 bases. The CDR3 extends over 14 amino acids. Germline-derived CDR1 and CDR2 are MNHNS and SASEGT. With respect to this clone: Its specificity is not known.

Clones were sequenced by immunoSEQ multiplex PCR, and TCRdb holds only the in-frame ones, with some missing. The sample records approximately 23,000 clones, approximately 71% being singletons. Study outcomes and limitations: Of around 160 reported CMV TCRbeta sequences, 60 to 85 were found in memory CD4+ repertoires.

The chain uses TRBV6-1 and TRBJ2-2; D perhaps matches TRBD1 (7 bases). The source material was memory CD4+ T cells from blood. The receptor was derived from an adult in good health and CMV-seronegative. CDR3: CASTEGAGTGELFF. The CDR3 DNA reads TGTGCCAGCACGGAGGGGGCGGGAACCGGGGAGCTGTTTTTT.